This is a list of T cell receptor beta chains from one sample in a study of blood T cells in healthy people across ages. TCRdb independently ran MiXCR on the 5' RACE reads; one entry per CDR3 protein. The sample contains 950,000 to 1,200,000 distinct CDR3 sequences, 35% to 40% of which appear only once. Material: blood. Source of these receptors: a man aged 18 to 29 in good health. The CDR3 runs from the conserved cysteine through the conserved F or W. The D gene is left open where the match is weak. The listing skips clone size in some rows; elsewhere it reads once, few, many or a size class.

>14|.|.|TRBJ1-2|TRBV12-3/TRBV12-4
CASSVSGFNYGYTF
TGTGCCAGCAGTGTTTCAGGGTTTAACTATGGCTACACCTTC
>15|once|TRBD1|TRBJ1-1|TRBV5-1
CASSLEGDRVVEAFF
TGCGCCAGCAGCTTGGAGGGAGACAGGGTAGTTGAAGCTTTCTTT
>15|.|TRBD2|TRBJ2-5|TRBV27
CASFVGLAGANEQYF
TGTGCCAGCTTCGTCGGGCTAGCGGGGGCCAATGAGCAGTACTTC
>14|.|.|TRBJ2-7|TRBV9
CASSVGRGSDEQYF
TGTGCCAGCAGCGTAGGCAGGGGTTCGGATGAGCAGTACTTC
>15|.|.|TRBJ1-1|TRBV28
CASSGKGGANTEAFF
TGTGCCAGCAGTGGGAAAGGGGGGGCGAACACTGAAGCTTTCTTT
>16|.|.|TRBJ2-1|TRBV14
CASSHPGSLGHNEQFF
TGTGCCAGCAGCCACCCCGGGTCCCTGGGTCACAATGAGCAGTTCTTC
>17|many|TRBD2|TRBJ2-3|TRBV4-3
CASSQDGAGVSTDTQYF
TGCGCCAGCAGCCAAGATGGGGCGGGGGTAAGCACAGATACGCAGTATTTT
>16|few|.|TRBJ2-6|TRBV20-1
CSAGVNRESGANVLTF
TGCAGTGCTGGCGTAAACAGGGAGTCTGGGGCCAACGTCCTGACTTTC
>14|.|.|TRBJ2-3|TRBV6-2/TRBV6-3
CASSYAGAADTQYF
TGTGCCAGCAGTTACGCGGGGGCGGCAGATACGCAGTATTTT
>14|.|TRBD2|TRBJ2-3|TRBV20-1
CSTRGTSGTDTQYF
TGCAGTACTAGGGGGACTAGCGGAACAGATACGCAGTATTTT
>15|few|.|TRBJ2-1|TRBV5-1
CASSLLNGQPNEQFF
TGCGCCAGCAGCTTGCTCAATGGACAGCCAAATGAGCAGTTCTTC
>15|.|.|TRBJ1-1|TRBV7-6
CASSKYGVLNTEAFF
TGTGCCAGCAGCAAATATGGGGTATTGAACACTGAAGCTTTCTTT
>13|few|.|TRBJ2-7|TRBV29-1
CSVRRADSYEQYF
TGCAGCGTGAGACGGGCCGACTCCTACGAGCAGTACTTC
>12|.|TRBD1|TRBJ1-1|TRBV6-5
CASVTGGTEAFF
TGTGCCAGCGTCACAGGGGGGACTGAAGCTTTCTTT
>16|few|.|TRBJ2-1|TRBV14
CASSLDRKRPYNEQFF
TGTGCCAGCAGCCTAGACAGAAAACGACCCTACAATGAGCAGTTCTTC
>11|.|TRBD1|TRBJ2-4|TRBV30
CAYRGMGEQYF
TGTGCCTACAGGGGAATGGGGGAGCAGTACTTC
>11|.|.|TRBJ2-1|TRBV7-8
CASRDGGEQFF
TGTGCCAGCAGGGACGGTGGCGAGCAGTTCTTC
>15|few|.|TRBJ2-1|TRBV5-6
CASSLRLDSYNEQFF
TGTGCCAGCAGCTTGAGGCTAGACTCCTACAATGAGCAGTTCTTC
>14|.|.|TRBJ1-2|TRBV12-3/TRBV12-4
CASTLGGPSYGYTF
TGTGCCAGCACCCTAGGGGGACCTTCCTATGGCTACACCTTC
>16|.|TRBD2|TRBJ2-1|TRBV7-2
CASSLFGLAAYKEQFF
TGTGCCAGCAGCTTGTTCGGGCTAGCGGCCTACAAGGAGCAGTTCTTC
>14|.|TRBD1|TRBJ1-1|TRBV20-1
CSANRQGADTEAFF
TGCAGTGCGAACAGACAGGGGGCAGACACTGAAGCTTTCTTT
>15|.|.|TRBJ2-1|TRBV7-3
CASSPIGGPYSEQFF
TGTGCCAGCAGCCCCATCGGGGGGCCCTACAGTGAGCAGTTCTTC
>14|.|.|TRBJ2-7|TRBV9
CASSVDGSPYEQYF
TGTGCCAGCAGCGTAGACGGTTCGCCCTACGAGCAGTACTTC
>15|.|.|TRBJ1-2|TRBV6-6
CASSSHSTWGYGYTF
TGTGCCAGCAGTTCCCACAGTACCTGGGGCTATGGCTACACCTTC
>13|.|.|TRBJ1-1|TRBV14
CTSSSRRSTEAFF
TGTACCAGCAGCTCCCGGCGGAGCACTGAAGCTTTCTTT
>14|.|.|TRBJ1-2|TRBV6-6
CASSYDEGSSGYTF
TGTGCCAGCAGTTACGATGAAGGGTCCTCTGGCTACACCTTC
>15|.|.|TRBJ1-3|TRBV12-3/TRBV12-4
CASGSGLYSGNTIYF
TGTGCCAGCGGATCTGGACTTTACTCTGGAAACACCATATATTTT
>15|few|TRBD2|TRBJ2-7|TRBV27
CASSDPGGQFVEQYF
TGTGCCAGCAGTGATCCGGGGGGGCAATTTGTCGAGCAGTACTTC
>16|.|TRBD2|TRBJ2-3|TRBV15
CATSGSGRRHTDTQYF
TGTGCCACCAGCGGAAGCGGGAGAAGGCACACAGATACGCAGTATTTT
>15|.|.|TRBJ1-1|TRBV7-9
CASSLNTRLNTEAFF
TGTGCCAGCAGCTTAAATACCAGACTGAACACTGAAGCTTTCTTT
>14|few|TRBD2|TRBJ2-5|TRBV2
CASSETSGAETQYF
TGTGCCAGCAGTGAAACTAGCGGGGCCGAGACCCAGTACTTC
>15|.|.|TRBJ1-2|TRBV4-3
CASSQSVSGDYGYTF
TGCGCCAGCAGCCAAAGCGTGTCAGGGGATTATGGCTACACCTTC
>16|.|.|TRBJ1-1|TRBV7-8
CASSFRQGQWNTEAFF
TGTGCCAGCAGCTTTAGGCAGGGTCAATGGAACACTGAAGCTTTCTTT
>23|.|.|TRBJ1-6|TRBV4-3
CASSQGKVKGGPTILSYNSPLHF
TGCGCCAGCAGCCAAGGGAAGGTTAAGGGGGGACCTACGATACTCTCCTATAATTCACCCCTCCACTTT
>12|.|.|TRBJ2-1|TRBV6-6
CASRGIDNEQFF
TGTGCCAGCAGGGGGATAGACAATGAGCAGTTCTTC
>17|.|TRBD2|TRBJ2-7|TRBV12-3/TRBV12-4
CASINRWTSGEYNEQYF
TGTGCCAGCATTAATCGCTGGACTAGCGGGGAATACAATGAGCAGTACTTC
>14|once|.|TRBJ1-5|TRBV7-9
CASSLDFSNRPQHF
TGTGCCAGCAGCCTAGACTTTAGCAATCGGCCCCAGCATTTT
>16|.|.|TRBJ1-1|TRBV4-3
CASSPGQGQWRTEAFF
TGCGCCAGCAGCCCGGGACAAGGGCAATGGAGGACTGAAGCTTTCTTT
>15|.|.|TRBJ1-2|TRBV18
CASSPPAGEDYGYTF
TGTGCCAGCTCACCACCTGCAGGGGAGGACTATGGCTACACCTTC
>18|.|.|TRBJ1-1|TRBV4-1
CASSHRGQGTPMNTEAFF
TGCGCCAGCAGCCACCGTGGGCAGGGGACCCCGATGAACACTGAAGCTTTCTTT
>13|.|TRBD1|TRBJ1-6|TRBV20-1
CSARTGNNSPLHF
TGCAGTGCTAGGACAGGGAATAATTCACCCCTCCACTTT
>16|.|.|TRBJ2-1|TRBV3-1
CASSQEAWGTYNEQFF
TGTGCCAGCAGCCAAGAGGCATGGGGGACCTACAATGAGCAGTTCTTC
>13|.|TRBD2|TRBJ2-1|TRBV10-3
CAISEGGGCGQFF
TGTGCCATCAGTGAGGGGGGAGGGTGTGGGCAGTTCTTC
>16|many|TRBD1|TRBJ2-5|TRBV7-2
CASSLADRVIQETQYF
TGTGCCAGCAGCTTAGCGGACAGGGTGATCCAAGAGACCCAGTACTTC
>16|.|TRBD2|TRBJ2-1|TRBV7-9
CASMNPGGGVYNEQFF
TGTGCCAGCATGAACCCCGGGGGGGGCGTTTACAATGAGCAGTTCTTC
>15|.|.|TRBJ1-4|TRBV9
CASSVADTEYEKLFF
TGTGCCAGCAGCGTCGCCGACACGGAGTATGAAAAACTGTTTTTT
>16|.|TRBD1|TRBJ1-2|TRBV7-2
CASSFSSGQGRYGYTF
TGTGCCAGCAGCTTTTCCTCGGGACAGGGCAGATATGGCTACACCTTC
>14|.|.|TRBJ1-6|TRBV20-1
CSARASTRNSPLHF
TGCAGTGCTAGAGCCTCGACGCGTAATTCACCCCTCCACTTT
>14|.|.|TRBJ1-4|TRBV28
CASRSGDQGEKLFF
TGTGCCAGCAGGTCGGGAGACCAGGGTGAAAAACTGTTTTTT